This TCR beta chain was observed in a study of T cells in Graves' hyperthyroidism and ophthalmopathy. On the study more broadly: Peripheral blood specimens were obtained at initial diagnosis, prior to any treatment.

The authors deemed Graves' hyperthyroidism stable absent ophthalmopathy progression within 18 months. The hyperthyroidism was newly diagnosed and had lasted under 2 months; the patients were aged 18 to 65. As regards this clonotype: Antigen: not known.

The study's findings and limits: It was a median around 6 months before onset that the model predicted ophthalmopathy.

Amplification targeted TCR beta CDR3 regions from RNA transcripts. TCR CDR3 regions were first amplified by RT-PCR with HTBI primers. TCRdb redid the calling of the multiplex PCR reads with MiXCR, one entry per CDR3 protein. This table has about 840,000 distinct CDR3 sequences, 38% appearing once. The TCR sequence derives from a man aged 18 to 29 with Graves' hyperthyroidism. The sample comprised blood.

For the CDR3, the DNA is TGTGCCAGCAGCGCTCAGGGTATAAATGGCTACACCTTC. The encoded protein is CASSAQGINGYTF. The chain couples TRBV7-2 to TRBJ1-2; D perhaps matches TRBD1 (5 bases). V was shortened by 5 bases and J by 6 bases, with 13 bases between the two germline ends. From germline, CDR1 is SGHTA and CDR2 FQGNSA. The CDR3 is made up of 13 amino acids.